This T cell receptor beta chain is drawn from a study of T cell changes during pregnancy in multiple sclerosis. The germline CDR1 and CDR2 sequences are MDHEN and SYDVKM. V was clipped by 6 bases and J by 8 bases; unmatched bases: 13. The length of the CDR3 is 15 residues. The data were produced by immunoSEQ multiplex PCR, yet TCRdb's version contains in-frame clones alone and is incomplete. The table has tens of thousands of clones, almost 95% seen once; the top ten hold 0.85% to 1%. V usage is TRBV28 and J usage is TRBJ1-2; TRBD1 agrees at 9 bases. The receptor's source is a female donor with multiple sclerosis, enrolled in a pregnancy study. The material was peripheral blood, obtained in the first trimester of pregnancy. The CDR3 bases are TGTGCCAGCAGCCTAACAGGGGGCGCTTCGGGGGGCTACACCTTC. It specifies CASSLTGGASGGYTF.